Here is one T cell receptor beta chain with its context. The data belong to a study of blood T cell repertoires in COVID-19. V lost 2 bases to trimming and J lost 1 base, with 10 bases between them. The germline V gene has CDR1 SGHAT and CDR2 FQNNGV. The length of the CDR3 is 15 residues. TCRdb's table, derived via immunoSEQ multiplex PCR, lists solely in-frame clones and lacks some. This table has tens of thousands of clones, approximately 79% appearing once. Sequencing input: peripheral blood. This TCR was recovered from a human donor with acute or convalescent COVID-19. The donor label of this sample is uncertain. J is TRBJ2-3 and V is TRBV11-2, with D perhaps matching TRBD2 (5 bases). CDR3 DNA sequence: TGTGCCAGCAGCTTAACGGGAAGGGGCACAGATACGCAGTATTTT. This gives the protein CASSLTGRGTDTQYF.